A single sample is the source of the 27 T cell receptor beta chains below, sequenced in a study of siplizumab effects on memory and regulatory T cells (dated 2019 in TCRdb). The library was made by the immunoSEQ multiplex PCR assay. TCRdb mirrors the immuneACCESS table, restricted to in-frame sequences. Some clones are absent from its copies; in checked studies, under half trace to an unresolved V gene, and the reason for the others is unknown. The sample profile shows around 95,000 clones; approximately 94% of them were found once. The ten biggest clones cover 1% to 1.5% of the sample. Sequencing was carried out using non-Treg CD4+ T cells sorted from blood. This specimen's cell subset or site label, interpreted: FACS-sorted unstimulated CD4+ non-regulatory T cells. These receptors came from a human donor in good health.

The V call is TRBV6-5, the J call TRBJ2-6; TRBD2 is a possible D gene (6 bases). This CDR3 contains 15 residues. CDR1 is MNHEY, CDR2 SVGAGI, per germline. V was pared by 2 bases and J by 3 bases, with 8 bases between. CDR3 region: CASSYGGVGANVLTF. The CDR3 bases are TGTGCCAGCAGTTACGGCGGGGTTGGGGCCAACGTCCTGACTTTC.

This sequence joins TRBV6-1 and TRBJ1-5, with no clear D. Looked up from germline, CDR1 is MNHNS and CDR2 is SASEGT. V lost 3 bases and J 6 bases, leaving 9 bases between the germline ends. CDR3 length: 13 amino acids. CDR3 in DNA: TGTGCCAGCAGTGACCTGGGGTCTCAGCCCCAGCATTTT. Amino acid sequence: CASSDLGSQPQHF.

This chain links TRBV5-4 with TRBJ2-1, with D perhaps matching TRBD1 (5 bases). This CDR3 has 13 amino acids. Germline V gives CDR1 SGHNT, CDR2 YYREEE (reference sequence). The V and J ends lost 2 bases and 4 bases respectively, with 7 bases between them. This chain's CDR3 is CASSFTGYNEQFF. The CDR3 DNA follows: TGTGCCAGCAGCTTTACAGGTTACAATGAGCAGTTCTTC.

The chain has TRBV7-3 and TRBJ2-7, with D possibly being TRBD2 (5 bases). Between the trimmed V and J ends, which lost 5 bases and 5 bases, there was a span of 16 bases. Germline V lookup: CDR1 SGHTA, CDR2 FQGTGA. The CDR3 consists of 14 residues. The CDR3: CASSRTAGIDEQYF. The DNA of the CDR3 is TGTGCCAGCAGCCGGACGGCGGGCATAGACGAGCAGTACTTC.

The J gene is TRBJ2-1, the V gene TRBV6-6; 10 bases are shared with TRBD2. Germline lookup yields CDR1 MNHNY and CDR2 SVGAGI (reference sequence). The CDR3 covers 14 residues. V lost 7 bases, J lost 7 bases, and 7 bases stayed unmatched. The CDR3 is CASNLAGVNNEQFF. The CDR3 nucleotides are TGTGCCAGCAACCTAGCGGGAGTGAATAATGAGCAGTTCTTC.

The rearrangement joins TRBV5-6 to TRBJ1-2, with D tentatively TRBD1 (6 bases). The CDR3 runs 15 residues. The V end lost 0 bases, the J end lost 3 bases, and 12 bases lay between the germline ends. The germline CDR1 and CDR2 sequences are SGHDT and YYEEEE. The CDR3 region is CASSLEGGGYYGYTF. For the CDR3, the DNA is TGTGCCAGCAGCTTGGAGGGGGGCGGCTACTATGGCTACACCTTC.

This clone was detected only once. This chain links TRBV19 with TRBJ1-4; 8 nucleotides match TRBD1. V was pared by 5 bases and J by 5 bases, with 7 bases of the junction left unmatched. CDR1 and CDR2 (germline): LNHDA, SQIVND (reference sequence). The CDR3 is 15 residues long. The CDR3 sequence is CASSPRTGWNEKLFF. The CDR3 nucleotides read TGTGCCAGTAGTCCCCGGACAGGGTGGAATGAAAAACTGTTTTTT.

This clone was counted once. The rearrangement links TRBV19 to TRBJ2-2; the D gene is possibly TRBD2 (5 bases). The germline V gene encodes CDR1 LNHDA and CDR2 SQIVND (reference sequence). The V gene lost 11 bases and the J gene lost 1 base, with 23 bases spanning the gap. The CDR3 covers 17 residues. The CDR3 DNA reads as TGTGCCTCCTTGGGGAGTGGGTACTTCCGGAACACCGGGGAGCTGTTTTTT. Translation: CASLGSGYFRNTGELFF. The full variable domain, its missing parts supplied by reference TRBV19 and TRBJ2-2, is DGGITQSPKYLFRKEGQNVTLSCEQNLNHDAMYWYRQDPGQGLRLIYYSQIVNDFQKGDIAEGYSVSREKKESFPLTVTSAQKNPTAFYLCASLGSGYFRNTGELFFGEGSRLTVL.

This clone was observed once. The gene calls are TRBV5-1 and TRBJ2-5; D ambiguous. The ends were cut back, 1 base at V and 4 bases at J, with 5 bases in the middle. The CDR3 runs 12 residues. Germline-derived CDR1 and CDR2 are SGHRS and YFSETQ. CDR3 in DNA: TGCGCCAGCAGCTTGACCACAGAGACCCAGTACTTC. Protein: CASSLTTETQYF.

This sequence joins TRBV7-2 and TRBJ1-1, with D uncertain. The V gene's germline CDR1 is SGHTA and CDR2 FQGNSA. The CDR3 is made up of 14 amino acids. Between the trimmed V and J ends, which lost 5 bases and 1 base, there was a span of 11 bases. Here the CDR3 reads CASSRSGRNTEAFF. Written as DNA, the CDR3 is TGTGCCAGCAGCCGGAGCGGGAGGAACACTGAAGCTTTCTTT.

Concerning this clone itself: This specimen includes other DNA sequences encoding the same CDR3. J is TRBJ1-1 and V is TRBV7-9; the D is unclear. CDR3 length: 14 amino acids. V was trimmed by 1 base and J by 5 bases, leaving 11 bases between them. CDR1 SEHNR and CDR2 FQNEAQ come from the germline V gene (reference sequence). CDR3 loop: CASSLGPGETEAFF. The CDR3 nucleotides are TGTGCCAGCAGCTTAGGACCTGGGGAAACTGAAGCTTTCTTT.

This chain uses TRBV18 with TRBJ2-1; 9 bases fit TRBD2. Trimming cost V 4 bases and J 0 bases; bases outside gene matches: 7. There are 17 residues in the CDR3. Germline V lookup: CDR1 KGHSH, CDR2 LQKENI. The CDR3 protein is CASSRGTSPYSYNEQFF. The CDR3 nucleotides read TGTGCCAGCTCACGTGGGACTAGCCCTTACTCCTACAATGAGCAGTTCTTC. The whole variable domain, filled in from reference TRBV18 and TRBJ2-1, reads NAGVMQNPRHLVRRRGQEARLRCSPMKGHSHVYWYRQLPEEGLKFMVYLQKENIIDESGMPKERFSAEFPKEGPSILRIQQVVRGDSAAYFCASSRGTSPYSYNEQFFGPGTRLTVL.

This chain connects TRBV9 to TRBJ2-6, with 12 bases aligning to TRBD1. Germline CDR1 and CDR2: SGDLS and YYNGEE. This CDR3 is 19 amino acids long. V shed 0 bases and J 3 bases; nucleotides not matched to a gene: 7. CDR3 loop: CASSVEGRDRGLGANVLTF. CDR3 sequence (DNA): TGTGCCAGCAGCGTAGAAGGGCGGGACAGGGGGCTTGGGGCCAACGTCCTGACTTTC. Full variable domain (remainder filled in from reference TRBV9 and TRBJ2-6): DSGVTQTPKHLITATGQRVTLRCSPRSGDLSVYWYQQSLDQGLQFLIQYYNGEERAKGNILERFSAQQFPDLHSELNLSSLELGDSALYFCASSVEGRDRGLGANVLTFGAGSRLTVL.

This clone was observed a single time. V is TRBV11-2 and J is TRBJ2-7; TRBD1 aligns across 7 bases. The CDR3 covers 15 residues. Per germline, CDR1 SGHAT and CDR2 FQNNGV. V dropped 0 bases and J dropped 2; count of bases not matched to a gene: 4. The CDR3 coding sequence is TGTGCCAGCAGCTTAGAAGACAGGGTCACCTACGAGCAGTACTTC. It specifies CASSLEDRVTYEQYF. Variable domain in full (rest from reference TRBV11-2 and TRBJ2-7): EAGVAQSPRYKIIEKRQSVAFWCNPISGHATLYWYQQILGQGPKLLIQFQNNGVVDDSQLPKDRFSAERLKGVDSTLKIQPAKLEDSAVYLCASSLEDRVTYEQYFGPGTRLTVT.

The rearrangement joins TRBV19 to TRBJ1-2; 7 nucleotides match TRBD1. The CDR3 extends over 14 amino acids. J gave up 3 bases and V 9 bases, and 10 bases lay outside the gene matches. The V gene's germline CDR1 is LNHDA and CDR2 SQIVND (reference sequence). CDR3 DNA sequence: TGTGCCAGCCAAAGACAGGGAGTGTACTATGGCTACACCTTC. Its translation: CASQRQGVYYGYTF.

The gene calls are TRBV4-1 and TRBJ2-6, with TRBD1 identical over 11 bases. CDR1 and CDR2 from the germline V gene are MGHRA and YSYEKL. CDR3 length: 20 residues. V was clipped by 3 bases and J by 1 base; unmatched bases: 11. The CDR3 region is CASSHPLGDRGLSGANVLTF. CDR3 DNA: TGCGCCAGCAGCCACCCCCTGGGGGACAGGGGGTTGTCTGGGGCCAACGTCCTGACTTTC.

This chain connects TRBV9 to TRBJ2-7; D is unresolved. The CDR3 has 14 residues. The V gene lost 1 base and the J gene lost 1 base, with 9 bases spanning the gap. CDR1 is SGDLS and CDR2 is YYNGEE in the germline V gene. This CDR3 is CASSVSAESYEQYF. DNA of the CDR3: TGTGCCAGCAGCGTAAGTGCGGAATCCTACGAGCAGTACTTC.

The chain has TRBV7-9 and TRBJ2-3; 9 bases map to TRBD2. Germline CDR1 is SEHNR and CDR2 is FQNEAQ (reference sequence). This CDR3 comprises 15 residues. J was trimmed by 1 base and V by 2 bases; bases with no gene match: 1. CDR3 nucleotides: TGTGCCAGCAGCTTATGGACTAGCGGCACAGATACGCAGTATTTT. As protein: CASSLWTSGTDTQYF.

In this sample, this clone turned up once. This sequence joins TRBV6-6 and TRBJ1-1; 8 bases agree with TRBD1. CDR1 and CDR2 from the germline V gene are MNHNY and SVGAGI (reference sequence). V dropped 0 bases and J dropped 3; count of bases not matched to a gene: 0. This CDR3 is 14 amino acids long. CDR3: CASSYSTGDTEAFF. The CDR3 DNA sequence: TGTGCCAGCAGTTACTCGACAGGGGACACTGAAGCTTTCTTT.

V is TRBV5-6 and J is TRBJ1-1; perhaps TRBD1 as D (5 bases). The CDR3 covers 17 residues. Between the trimmed V and J ends, which lost 4 bases and 11 bases, there was a span of 30 bases. From germline, CDR1 is SGHDT and CDR2 YYEEEE. In nucleotides, the CDR3 is TGTGCCAGCAGCCCCCTAATGACCCAGGTGATAAGTCGGGGGGCTTTCTTT. This sequence encodes CASSPLMTQVISRGAFF.

The chain uses TRBV6-4 and TRBJ2-7; unclear D gene. This CDR3 is 16 amino acids long. From germline, CDR1 is MRHNA and CDR2 SNTAGT. V lost 5 bases and J 1 base, leaving 18 bases between the germline ends. The CDR3 sequence is CASSHSWHFLSYEQYF. CDR3 in DNA: TGTGCCAGCAGTCATTCTTGGCATTTTTTATCCTACGAGCAGTACTTC.

This rearrangement joins TRBV18 to TRBJ2-2; D unclear. Germline values: CDR1 KGHSH, CDR2 LQKENI. Between the trimmed V and J ends, which lost 0 bases and 4 bases, there was a span of 3 bases. This CDR3 comprises 13 residues. CDR3 sequence reads: CASSPPGTGELFF. CDR3 nucleotides: TGTGCCAGCTCACCACCGGGCACCGGGGAGCTGTTTTTT.

The chain employs TRBV19 and TRBJ2-3, with 10 bases aligning to TRBD2. This CDR3 spans 14 amino acids. CDR1 and CDR2 (germline): LNHDA, SQIVND (reference sequence). The V gene end was trimmed by 8 bases and the J gene end by 3 bases; junction bases not matched to a gene: 5. The chain's CDR3 is CASDSGRWTDTQYF. The CDR3 coding sequence is TGTGCCAGTGATAGCGGGAGGTGGACAGATACGCAGTATTTT.

V is TRBV7-2 and J is TRBJ1-2, with TRBD1 identical over 9 bases. The CDR3 sequence is 17 residues long. J lost 1 base, V lost 7 bases, and 13 bases had no gene match. CDR1 and CDR2 from the germline V gene are SGHTA and FQGNSA. The CDR3 bases are TGTGCCAGCACCTTCTCCCGGGGACAGGGTTTTAACTATGGCTACACCTTC. Its protein is CASTFSRGQGFNYGYTF.

V gene TRBV7-6 combines with J gene TRBJ2-7, with 8 bases fitting TRBD2. The J segment lost 0 bases and the V segment lost 1 base, leaving 11 bases of the junction unmatched. CDR3 length: 18 residues. CDR1 is SGHVS, CDR2 FNYEAQ, per germline. DNA for the CDR3: TGTGCCAGCAGCTTAGGTTCCGCGGGAGGCATCTTCTCCTACGAGCAGTACTTC. Its translation is CASSLGSAGGIFSYEQYF.

This clone was seen only once. V gene TRBV5-4 combines with J gene TRBJ2-1; 10 bases map to TRBD2. Germline loops: CDR1 SGHNT, CDR2 YYREEE (reference sequence). V trimming: 4 bases; J trimming: 6 bases; junction bases outside the gene matches: 10. The CDR3 has 16 amino acids. The CDR3 region has the DNA TGTGCCAGCAGCCCAGAAAGCGGGAGGGCTACCAATGAGCAGTTCTTC. This translates into CASSPESGRATNEQFF.

The rearrangement joins TRBV10-3 to TRBJ2-7; perhaps TRBD1 as D (6 bases). V lost 4 bases to trimming and J lost 5 bases, with 18 bases between them. The CDR3 totals 15 residues. Germline CDR1 is ENHRY and CDR2 is SYGVKD. CDR3 in DNA: TGTGCCATCAGTGGCACTAGAAAGGGGGAAGACGAGCAGTACTTC. Its translation is CAISGTRKGEDEQYF.